The T cell receptor beta chain under discussion was sequenced for a study of cytomegalovirus exposure and HLA in healthy donors. The CDR3 spans 12 residues. V gave up 6 bases and J gave up 2 bases, with 10 bases separating them. The germline gives CDR1 SQVTM, CDR2 ANQGSEA. In the PCR, 60 Vbeta and 13 Jbeta primers were used. Using immunoSEQ multiplex PCR, the repertoire was profiled, and TCRdb retains in-frame clones only, with some absent. The data hold about 140,000 clones, with roughly 78% observed a single time. General study findings and limits: Overall, around 150 TCR beta chains were annotated as cytomegalovirus-associated.

Concerning this clone itself: The target antigen is unknown.

The V and J genes are TRBV29-1 and TRBJ2-5, with D possibly being TRBD1 (5 bases). The sequence came from a man aged 30-40 years in good health and CMV-seronegative. Sequencing input: PBMCs. The CDR3 DNA sequence: TGCAGCGTGCTGACAGTTCAAGAGACCCAGTACTTC. It yields the protein CSVLTVQETQYF. The variable domain in full, with the rest retrieved from reference TRBV29-1 and TRBJ2-5, is SAVISQKPSRDICQRGTSLTIQCQVDSQVTMMFWYRQQPGQSLTLIATANQGSEATYESGFVIDKFPISRPNLTFSTLTVSNMSPEDSSIYLCSVLTVQETQYFGPGTRLLVL.